This is a list of T cell receptor beta chains from one sample in a study of blood T cell repertoires in COVID-19. TCRdb keeps only in-frame clones here, not all; method: immunoSEQ multiplex PCR. Altogether some 490,000 clones are present, more than 85% being singletons, with the ten largest covering roughly 8%. The sample was PBMCs or T cells enriched from blood (not recorded which). Source of these receptors: a woman between 55 and 75 years old who had recovered from COVID-19. Each CDR3 is given with its conserved first and last residue. Fields, in order: V gene, J gene, D gene, clone size, CDR3 protein, CDR3 DNA. The D gene is left open where the match is weak. Clone size is stated in some rows and not others, as once, few, many or a class when expanded.

v_call: TRBV19; j_call: TRBJ1-5; d_call: .; clone_size: .; cdr3_aa: CASSIGGFGPQHF; cdr3_nt: TGTGCCAGTAGTATTGGCGGGTTCGGGCCCCAGCATTTT
v_call: TRBV27; j_call: TRBJ2-3; d_call: .; clone_size: .; cdr3_aa: CASGRRWGTDTQYF; cdr3_nt: TGTGCCAGCGGGAGGAGGTGGGGTACAGATACGCAGTATTTT
v_call: TRBV4-1; j_call: TRBJ2-2; d_call: TRBD2; clone_size: .; cdr3_aa: CASSQASLVAGGPGRELFF; cdr3_nt: TGCGCCAGCAGCCAAGCCTCACTCGTAGCGGGGGGGCCCGGGAGGGAGCTGTTTTTT
v_call: TRBV11-2; j_call: TRBJ2-5; d_call: .; clone_size: .; cdr3_aa: CASSLGRVVGETQYF; cdr3_nt: TGTGCCAGCAGCTTAGGGCGGGTGGTTGGAGAGACCCAGTACTTC
v_call: TRBV25-1; j_call: TRBJ2-5; d_call: .; clone_size: .; cdr3_aa: CASSEYNRDWETQYF; cdr3_nt: TGTGCCAGCAGTGAATATAACAGGGATTGGGAGACCCAGTACTTC
v_call: TRBV10-3; j_call: TRBJ2-7; d_call: .; clone_size: .; cdr3_aa: CAISGRQQGYEQYF; cdr3_nt: TGTGCCATCAGTGGCCGACAGCAAGGCTACGAGCAGTACTTC
v_call: TRBV18; j_call: TRBJ1-6; d_call: TRBD1; clone_size: .; cdr3_aa: CASSPETGVDSPLHF; cdr3_nt: TGTGCCAGCTCACCCGAAACAGGGGTTGATTCACCCCTCCACTTT
v_call: TRBV2; j_call: TRBJ2-2; d_call: .; clone_size: once; cdr3_aa: CASRGTPNTGELFF; cdr3_nt: TGTGCCAGCAGAGGGACTCCGAACACCGGGGAGCTGTTTTTT
v_call: TRBV7-9; j_call: TRBJ2-2; d_call: .; clone_size: .; cdr3_aa: CASSRARGASTGELFF; cdr3_nt: TGTGCCAGCAGCCGGGCCCGGGGGGCAAGCACCGGGGAGCTGTTTTTT
v_call: TRBV10-2; j_call: TRBJ1-5; d_call: TRBD1; clone_size: .; cdr3_aa: CASTAGTGGSQPQHF; cdr3_nt: TGCGCCAGCACCGCCGGGACAGGGGGCAGTCAGCCCCAGCATTTT
v_call: TRBV2; j_call: TRBJ1-3; d_call: .; clone_size: .; cdr3_aa: CASTGAAGNTIYF; cdr3_nt: TGTGCCAGCACAGGGGCGGCTGGAAACACCATATATTTT
v_call: TRBV5-1; j_call: TRBJ2-2; d_call: TRBD1; clone_size: .; cdr3_aa: CASSLQGHGELFF; cdr3_nt: TGCGCCAGCAGCTTACAGGGGCACGGGGAGCTGTTTTTT
v_call: TRBV11-3; j_call: TRBJ1-4; d_call: .; clone_size: .; cdr3_aa: CASSPRVGANEKLFF; cdr3_nt: TGTGCCAGCAGCCCCCGGGTAGGGGCTAATGAAAAACTGTTTTTT
v_call: TRBV5-4; j_call: TRBJ1-5; d_call: .; clone_size: .; cdr3_aa: CASSFARGQPQHF; cdr3_nt: TGTGCCAGCAGCTTTGCGCGCGGGCAGCCCCAGCATTTT
v_call: TRBV29-1; j_call: TRBJ2-7; d_call: .; clone_size: .; cdr3_aa: CSVLQGPYEQYF; cdr3_nt: TGCAGCGTTCTCCAGGGCCCCTACGAGCAGTACTTC
v_call: TRBV15; j_call: TRBJ2-3; d_call: .; clone_size: few; cdr3_aa: CATSLTSGADTQYF; cdr3_nt: TGTGCCACCAGCCTCACCTCAGGGGCGGATACGCAGTATTTT
v_call: TRBV6-5; j_call: TRBJ1-6; d_call: .; clone_size: .; cdr3_aa: CASSYTRLGDSPLHF; cdr3_nt: TGTGCCAGCAGTTATACCAGGCTTGGTGATTCACCCCTCCACTTT
v_call: TRBV2; j_call: TRBJ1-6; d_call: TRBD1; clone_size: .; cdr3_aa: CASRASGGKSNSPLHF; cdr3_nt: TGTGCCAGCAGGGCTTCAGGGGGCAAAAGTAATTCACCCCTCCACTTT
v_call: TRBV18; j_call: TRBJ2-6; d_call: .; clone_size: .; cdr3_aa: CASSSAPGTPFSSGANVLTF; cdr3_nt: TGTGCCAGCTCATCCGCCCCCGGGACACCCTTCAGCTCTGGGGCCAACGTCCTGACTTTC
v_call: TRBV5-1; j_call: TRBJ2-7; d_call: .; clone_size: .; cdr3_aa: CASSLVGGATYEQYF; cdr3_nt: TGCGCCAGCAGCTTGGTTGGGGGGGCCACGTACGAGCAGTACTTC
v_call: TRBV5-4; j_call: TRBJ2-2; d_call: TRBD2; clone_size: .; cdr3_aa: CASSLAGRLAGTGELFF; cdr3_nt: TGTGCCAGCAGCTTGGCCGGAAGACTAGCGGGTACCGGGGAGCTGTTTTTT
v_call: TRBV10-3; j_call: TRBJ2-3; d_call: .; clone_size: .; cdr3_aa: CAISGNRATDTQYF; cdr3_nt: TGTGCCATCAGTGGGAACAGAGCCACAGATACGCAGTATTTT
v_call: TRBV3-1/TRBV3-2; j_call: TRBJ1-2; d_call: .; clone_size: .; cdr3_aa: CASSQDRFRDYGYTF; cdr3_nt: TGTGCCAGCAGCCAAGATAGATTCAGGGATTATGGCTACACCTTC
v_call: TRBV5-1; j_call: TRBJ1-1; d_call: .; clone_size: .; cdr3_aa: CASSLRDGNTEAFF; cdr3_nt: TGCGCCAGCAGCTTGCGAGATGGGAACACTGAAGCTTTCTTT
v_call: TRBV5-3; j_call: TRBJ2-1; d_call: TRBD1; clone_size: .; cdr3_aa: CARSPTGGTYNEQFF; cdr3_nt: TGTGCCAGAAGCCCCACAGGGGGCACCTACAATGAGCAGTTCTTC
v_call: TRBV3-1/TRBV3-2; j_call: TRBJ2-5; d_call: .; clone_size: .; cdr3_aa: CASSQDGGRGTQYF; cdr3_nt: TGTGCCAGCAGCCAAGACGGTGGGCGGGGGACCCAGTACTTC
v_call: TRBV2; j_call: TRBJ2-1; d_call: TRBD1; clone_size: .; cdr3_aa: CASKTGDYNEQFF; cdr3_nt: TGTGCCAGCAAGACAGGGGACTACAATGAGCAGTTCTTC
v_call: TRBV7-2; j_call: TRBJ1-1; d_call: .; clone_size: .; cdr3_aa: CASSLDSGENTEAFF; cdr3_nt: TGTGCCAGCAGCTTAGATTCAGGTGAGAACACTGAAGCTTTCTTT
v_call: TRBV2; j_call: TRBJ2-4; d_call: TRBD1; clone_size: .; cdr3_aa: CASSYTGTGGRYIQYF; cdr3_nt: TGTGCCAGCAGTTACACCGGGACAGGGGGCCGGTACATTCAGTACTTC
v_call: TRBV7-9; j_call: TRBJ2-7; d_call: .; clone_size: .; cdr3_aa: CASSSASHEQYF; cdr3_nt: TGTGCCAGCAGTTCAGCGTCCCACGAGCAGTACTTC
v_call: TRBV28; j_call: TRBJ1-1; d_call: TRBD1; clone_size: once; cdr3_aa: CASSLTGVNTEAFF; cdr3_nt: TGTGCCAGCAGTTTAACAGGGGTTAACACTGAAGCTTTCTTT
v_call: TRBV7-2; j_call: TRBJ1-2; d_call: .; clone_size: .; cdr3_aa: CASSLAGVRGYTF; cdr3_nt: TGTGCCAGCAGCTTAGCTGGAGTTCGGGGCTACACCTTC
v_call: TRBV3-1/TRBV3-2; j_call: TRBJ1-2; d_call: .; clone_size: .; cdr3_aa: CASSPQGSYGYTF; cdr3_nt: TGTGCCAGCAGCCCCCAGGGATCCTATGGCTACACCTTC
v_call: TRBV12-3/TRBV12-4; j_call: TRBJ1-6; d_call: TRBD1; clone_size: .; cdr3_aa: CASSLDRGSPLHF; cdr3_nt: TGTGCCAGCAGTTTAGACAGGGGTTCACCCCTCCACTTT
v_call: TRBV5-4; j_call: TRBJ2-1; d_call: TRBD1; clone_size: .; cdr3_aa: CASSLDRGLNEQFF; cdr3_nt: TGTGCCAGCAGCTTGGACAGGGGGCTCAATGAGCAGTTCTTC
v_call: TRBV5-1; j_call: TRBJ1-5; d_call: .; clone_size: .; cdr3_aa: CASSFDSFNQPQHF; cdr3_nt: TGCGCCAGCAGCTTTGACAGCTTCAATCAGCCCCAGCATTTT
v_call: TRBV6-5; j_call: TRBJ1-5; d_call: .; clone_size: .; cdr3_aa: CASSPGTTNQPQHF; cdr3_nt: TGTGCCAGCAGTCCCGGGACAACTAATCAGCCCCAGCATTTT
v_call: TRBV29-1; j_call: TRBJ1-2; d_call: TRBD1; clone_size: .; cdr3_aa: CSVTDRGDGYTF; cdr3_nt: TGCAGCGTGACTGACAGGGGGGATGGCTACACCTTC
v_call: TRBV12-5; j_call: TRBJ2-3; d_call: TRBD2; clone_size: .; cdr3_aa: CASGAGGTSYTDTQYF; cdr3_nt: TGTGCTAGTGGTGCGGGAGGGACTTCGTACACAGATACGCAGTATTTT
v_call: TRBV2; j_call: TRBJ1-2; d_call: .; clone_size: once; cdr3_aa: CASSEFLGGSSYTF; cdr3_nt: TGTGCCAGCAGTGAGTTTCTTGGGGGCAGCAGCTACACCTTC
v_call: TRBV6-1; j_call: TRBJ1-2; d_call: .; clone_size: .; cdr3_aa: CASSEVGRVGYGYTF; cdr3_nt: TGTGCCAGCAGTGAAGTGGGCAGGGTCGGCTATGGCTACACCTTC
v_call: TRBV24-1; j_call: TRBJ1-3; d_call: .; clone_size: .; cdr3_aa: CATSDLAGIIYF; cdr3_nt: TGTGCCACCAGTGATTTGGCGGGGATCATATATTTT
v_call: TRBV7-9; j_call: TRBJ1-2; d_call: TRBD1; clone_size: .; cdr3_aa: CASTTGVASHDGYTF; cdr3_nt: TGTGCCAGCACCACAGGGGTTGCCAGCCACGATGGCTACACCTTC
v_call: TRBV4-1; j_call: TRBJ2-5; d_call: TRBD1; clone_size: .; cdr3_aa: CASSQDLGDRQKAQETQYF; cdr3_nt: TGCGCCAGCAGCCAAGATCTGGGGGACAGACAGAAGGCCCAAGAGACCCAGTACTTC
v_call: TRBV11-2; j_call: TRBJ1-6; d_call: .; clone_size: once; cdr3_aa: CASSLATTSPLHF; cdr3_nt: TGTGCCAGCAGCTTAGCGACAACTTCACCCCTCCACTTT
v_call: TRBV5-1; j_call: TRBJ2-2; d_call: TRBD1; clone_size: few; cdr3_aa: CASSLRGPSNTGELFF; cdr3_nt: TGCGCCAGCAGCCTGAGGGGGCCCTCGAACACCGGGGAGCTGTTTTTT
v_call: TRBV5-1; j_call: TRBJ2-5; d_call: TRBD2; clone_size: .; cdr3_aa: CASSLEAGGRETQYF; cdr3_nt: TGCGCCAGCAGCTTGGAAGCGGGGGGGCGGGAGACCCAGTACTTC
v_call: TRBV5-1; j_call: TRBJ1-4; d_call: TRBD1; clone_size: .; cdr3_aa: CASSLSGTGGAGEKLFF; cdr3_nt: TGCGCCAGCAGCTTGTCTGGGACAGGGGGCGCCGGGGAAAAACTGTTTTTT
v_call: TRBV28; j_call: TRBJ2-3; d_call: TRBD1; clone_size: .; cdr3_aa: CASSTTGQGTDTQYF; cdr3_nt: TGTGCCAGCAGTACGACAGGGCAGGGCACAGATACGCAGTATTTT
v_call: TRBV5-1; j_call: TRBJ1-6; d_call: TRBD1; clone_size: .; cdr3_aa: CASSLVGTGHSSYNSPLHF; cdr3_nt: TGCGCCAGCAGCTTGGTAGGGACAGGGCATAGCTCCTATAATTCACCCCTCCACTTT
v_call: TRBV19; j_call: TRBJ2-2; d_call: TRBD1; clone_size: .; cdr3_aa: CASSISGGSWNTGELFF; cdr3_nt: TGTGCCAGTAGTATCTCAGGGGGTTCCTGGAACACCGGGGAGCTGTTTTTT
v_call: TRBV6-5; j_call: TRBJ1-1; d_call: .; clone_size: .; cdr3_aa: CASSSAGGNTEAFF; cdr3_nt: TGTGCCAGCAGTTCTGCAGGAGGGAACACTGAAGCTTTCTTT
v_call: TRBV25-1; j_call: TRBJ1-4; d_call: .; clone_size: .; cdr3_aa: CASSESGRVEKLFF; cdr3_nt: TGTGCCAGCAGTGAATCCGGGCGGGTTGAAAAACTGTTTTTT
v_call: TRBV5-4; j_call: TRBJ1-5; d_call: TRBD1; clone_size: .; cdr3_aa: CAMGGQGPYSNQPQHF; cdr3_nt: TGTGCCATGGGGGGACAGGGACCTTATAGCAATCAGCCCCAGCATTTT
v_call: TRBV24-1; j_call: TRBJ1-5; d_call: .; clone_size: .; cdr3_aa: CATSDNSNQPQHF; cdr3_nt: TGTGCCACCAGTGACAATAGCAATCAGCCCCAGCATTTT
v_call: TRBV13; j_call: TRBJ2-1; d_call: .; clone_size: few; cdr3_aa: CASSSPGRGADEQFF; cdr3_nt: TGTGCCAGCAGCTCCCCGGGGAGGGGGGCGGATGAGCAGTTCTTC
v_call: TRBV12-3/TRBV12-4; j_call: TRBJ1-1; d_call: .; clone_size: .; cdr3_aa: CASSLAGNTEAFF; cdr3_nt: TGTGCCAGCAGTTTAGCCGGGAACACTGAAGCTTTCTTT
v_call: TRBV11-2; j_call: TRBJ1-2; d_call: .; clone_size: .; cdr3_aa: CASSLDQIRGYGYTF; cdr3_nt: TGTGCCAGCAGCTTAGATCAAATACGAGGGTATGGCTACACCTTC